The clone carrying this T cell receptor (beta chain) has a handful of counts. Looked up from germline, CDR1 is SQVTM and CDR2 is ANQGSEA. The CDR3 loop spans 15 amino acids. Trimming took 4 bases from V and 6 from J, leaving 22 bases between them. The assay was immunoSEQ multiplex PCR, and TCRdb's table has in-frame clones only and misses some. This table has roughly 30,000 clones, almost 85% appearing once. These data are taken from a study of blood T cell repertoires in COVID-19. This receptor was taken from a man older than 75 with active COVID-19. This chain joins TRBV29-1 and TRBJ2-7; possible D gene TRBD1, 6 bases. Sequencing was performed on peripheral blood. The DNA for the CDR3 is TGCAGCGTTGCGCCGCCAGGGGCTGCTTCCCGCGAGCAGTACTTC. It yields the protein CSVAPPGAASREQYF.